The T cell receptor beta chain under discussion was sequenced for a study of T cells after yellow fever vaccination. At the level of the study: Preparation of fractions with low cell numbers was performed using SMART-Seq v4 Ultra Low Input. Study-level findings and limits: FACS-sorted repertoires could contain abundant clonotypes contaminating from the bulk population.

In making TCR cDNA, 5'RACE template switching added a universal primer site and UMIs to it. TCRdb redid the calling of the 5' RACE reads with MiXCR, one entry per CDR3 protein. The table includes hundreds of thousands of distinct CDR3 sequences, 9% to 15% detected once. This clonotype was found a few times. The antigen is not known. This CDR3 has 13 residues. The V and J ends lost 6 bases and 6 bases respectively, with 13 bases between them. Germline loops: CDR1 LGHNA, CDR2 YSLEER. The receptor comes from a man aged 25 to 40 who received the YFV17D yellow fever vaccine. The rearrangement joins TRBV4-3 to TRBJ2-3; D is unresolved. The specimen comprised PBMCs, sampled on the day of the yellow fever booster vaccination. As DNA, the CDR3 is TGCGCCAGCAGTCGAGACTCGCCCGATACGCAGTATTTT. Translation: CASSRDSPDTQYF.